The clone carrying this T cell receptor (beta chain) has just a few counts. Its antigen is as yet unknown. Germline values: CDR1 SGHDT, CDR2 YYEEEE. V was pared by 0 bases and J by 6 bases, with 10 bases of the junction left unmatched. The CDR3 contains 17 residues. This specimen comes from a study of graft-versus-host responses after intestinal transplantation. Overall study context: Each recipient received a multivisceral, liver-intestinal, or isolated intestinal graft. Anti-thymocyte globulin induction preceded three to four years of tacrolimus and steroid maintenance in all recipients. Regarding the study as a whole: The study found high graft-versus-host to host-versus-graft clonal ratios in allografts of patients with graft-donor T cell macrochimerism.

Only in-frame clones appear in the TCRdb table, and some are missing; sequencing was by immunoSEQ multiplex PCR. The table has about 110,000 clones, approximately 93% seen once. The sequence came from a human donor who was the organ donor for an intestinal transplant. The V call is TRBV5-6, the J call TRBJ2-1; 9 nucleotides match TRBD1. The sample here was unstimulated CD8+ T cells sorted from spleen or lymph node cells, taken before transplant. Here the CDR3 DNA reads TGTGCCAGCAGCTTGGAGGGACAGGGTCCCCCCCGCAATGAGCAGTTCTTC. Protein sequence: CASSLEGQGPPRNEQFF.